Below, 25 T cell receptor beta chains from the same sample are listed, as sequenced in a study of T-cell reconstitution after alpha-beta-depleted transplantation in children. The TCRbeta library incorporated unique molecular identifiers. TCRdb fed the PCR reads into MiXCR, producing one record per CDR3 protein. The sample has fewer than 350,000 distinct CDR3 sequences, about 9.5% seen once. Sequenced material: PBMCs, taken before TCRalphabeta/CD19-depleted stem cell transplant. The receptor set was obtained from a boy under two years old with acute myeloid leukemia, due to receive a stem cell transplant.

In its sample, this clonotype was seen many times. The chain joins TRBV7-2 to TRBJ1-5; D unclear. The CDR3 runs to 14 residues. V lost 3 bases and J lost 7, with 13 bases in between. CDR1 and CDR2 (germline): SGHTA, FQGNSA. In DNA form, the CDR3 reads TGTGCCAGCAGCTTTGAGGCTGAAGGGCAGCCCCAGCATTTT. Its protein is CASSFEAEGQPQHF.

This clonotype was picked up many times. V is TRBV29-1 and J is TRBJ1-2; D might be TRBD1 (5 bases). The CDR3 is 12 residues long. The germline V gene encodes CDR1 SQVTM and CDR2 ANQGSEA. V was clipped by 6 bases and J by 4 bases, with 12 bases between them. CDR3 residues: CSVEGPSYGYTF. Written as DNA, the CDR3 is TGCAGCGTCGAGGGGCCGTCCTATGGCTACACCTTC.

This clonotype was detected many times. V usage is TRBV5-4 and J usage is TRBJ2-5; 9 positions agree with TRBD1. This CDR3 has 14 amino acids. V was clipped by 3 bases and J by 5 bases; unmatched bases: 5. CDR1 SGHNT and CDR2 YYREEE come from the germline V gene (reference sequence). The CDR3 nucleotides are TGTGCCAGCAGCTCGGGACAGGGCTTCGAGACCCAGTACTTC. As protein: CASSSGQGFETQYF.

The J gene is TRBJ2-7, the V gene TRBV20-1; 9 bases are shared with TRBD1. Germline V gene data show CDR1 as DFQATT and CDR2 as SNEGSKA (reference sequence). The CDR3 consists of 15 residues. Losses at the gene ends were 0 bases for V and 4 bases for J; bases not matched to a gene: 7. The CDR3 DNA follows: TGCAGTGCTAGAGATCTGGACAGGGGCAGGTACGAGCAGTACTTC. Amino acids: CSARDLDRGRYEQYF.

The CDR3 here is CSVEDRRADTEAFF. CDR3 sequence (DNA): TGCAGCGTTGAAGATCGAAGGGCAGACACTGAAGCTTTCTTT. The chain employs TRBV29-1 and TRBJ1-1; D not certain. Germline values: CDR1 SQVTM, CDR2 ANQGSEA. Trimming shortened V by 0 bases and J by 3 bases, and 11 bases separated the two germline ends. This CDR3 spans 14 amino acids.

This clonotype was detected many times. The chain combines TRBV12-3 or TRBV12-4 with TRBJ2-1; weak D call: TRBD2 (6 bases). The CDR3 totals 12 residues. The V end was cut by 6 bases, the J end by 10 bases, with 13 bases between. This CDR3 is CASSTNGGEQFF. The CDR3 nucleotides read TGTGCCAGCAGCACGAATGGGGGGGAGCAGTTCTTC.

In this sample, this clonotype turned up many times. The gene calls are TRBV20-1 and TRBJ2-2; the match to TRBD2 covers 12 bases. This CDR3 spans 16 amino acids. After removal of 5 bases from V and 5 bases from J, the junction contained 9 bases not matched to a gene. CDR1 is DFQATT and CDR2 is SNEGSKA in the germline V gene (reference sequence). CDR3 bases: TGCAGTGCTCGACCCGGACTAGCGGGACCTACCGGGGAGCTGTTTTTT. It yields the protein CSARPGLAGPTGELFF.

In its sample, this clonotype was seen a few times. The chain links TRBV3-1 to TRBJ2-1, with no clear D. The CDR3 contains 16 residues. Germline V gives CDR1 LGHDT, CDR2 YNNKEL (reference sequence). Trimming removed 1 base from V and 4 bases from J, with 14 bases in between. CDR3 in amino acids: CASSQGGVGFYNEQFF. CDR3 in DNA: TGTGCCAGCAGCCAAGGAGGAGTGGGTTTTTACAATGAGCAGTTCTTC.

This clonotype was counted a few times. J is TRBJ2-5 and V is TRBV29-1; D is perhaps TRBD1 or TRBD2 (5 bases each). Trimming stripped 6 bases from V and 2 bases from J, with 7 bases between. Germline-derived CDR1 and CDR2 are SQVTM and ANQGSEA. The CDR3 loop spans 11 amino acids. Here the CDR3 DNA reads TGCAGCGTGGGACGGCAAGAGACCCAGTACTTC. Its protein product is CSVGRQETQYF.

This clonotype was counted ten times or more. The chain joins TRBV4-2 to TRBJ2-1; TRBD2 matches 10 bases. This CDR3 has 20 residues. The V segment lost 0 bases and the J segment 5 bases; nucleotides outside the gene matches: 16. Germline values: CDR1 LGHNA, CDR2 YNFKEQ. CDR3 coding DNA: TGTGCCAGCAGCCAAGATCTTGTGGCGCCGGGACTAGCGATAAACAATGAGCAGTTCTTC. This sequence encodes CASSQDLVAPGLAINNEQFF.

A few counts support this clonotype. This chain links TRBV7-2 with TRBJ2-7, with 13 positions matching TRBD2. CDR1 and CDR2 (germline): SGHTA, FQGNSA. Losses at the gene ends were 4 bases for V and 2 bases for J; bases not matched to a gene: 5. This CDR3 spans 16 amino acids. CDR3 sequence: CASSSRTSGRPYEQYF. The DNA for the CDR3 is TGTGCCAGCAGCTCCCGGACTAGCGGGAGACCCTACGAGCAGTACTTC.

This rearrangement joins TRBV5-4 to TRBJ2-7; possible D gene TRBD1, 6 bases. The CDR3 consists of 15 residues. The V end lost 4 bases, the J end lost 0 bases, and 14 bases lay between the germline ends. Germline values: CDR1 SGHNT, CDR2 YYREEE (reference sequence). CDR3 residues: CASSGDPGHSYEQYF. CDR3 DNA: TGTGCCAGCAGCGGAGACCCGGGACACTCCTACGAGCAGTACTTC.

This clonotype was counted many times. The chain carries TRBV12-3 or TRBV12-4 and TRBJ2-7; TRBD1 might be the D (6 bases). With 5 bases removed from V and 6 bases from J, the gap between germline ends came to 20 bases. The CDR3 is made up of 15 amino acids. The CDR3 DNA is TGTGCCAGCAGTCCCCCGGGGACATGGACCGGCGAGCAGTACTTC. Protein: CASSPPGTWTGEQYF.

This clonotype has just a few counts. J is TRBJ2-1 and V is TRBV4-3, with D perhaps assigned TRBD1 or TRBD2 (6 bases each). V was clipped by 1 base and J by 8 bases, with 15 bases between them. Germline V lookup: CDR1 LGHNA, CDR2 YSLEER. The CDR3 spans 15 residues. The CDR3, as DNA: TGCGCCAGCAGCCAAGTTGGGGGGCCTCACGATGAGCAGTTCTTC. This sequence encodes CASSQVGGPHDEQFF.

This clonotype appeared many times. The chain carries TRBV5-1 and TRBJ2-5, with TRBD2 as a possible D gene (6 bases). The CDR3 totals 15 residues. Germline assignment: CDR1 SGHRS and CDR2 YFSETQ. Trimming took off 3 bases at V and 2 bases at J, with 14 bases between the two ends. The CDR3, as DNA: TGCGCCAGCAGCTCCAACACTGGAGGGCAAGAGACCCAGTACTTC. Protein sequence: CASSSNTGGQETQYF.

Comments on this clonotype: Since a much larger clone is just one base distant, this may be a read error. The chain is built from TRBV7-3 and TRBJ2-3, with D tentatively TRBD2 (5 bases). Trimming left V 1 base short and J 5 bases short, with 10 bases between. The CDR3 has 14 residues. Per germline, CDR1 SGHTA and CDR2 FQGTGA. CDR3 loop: CASSLMAAGDTQYF. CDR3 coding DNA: TGTGCCAGCAGCTTAATGGCGGCGGGAGATACGCAGTATTTT.

The CDR3 nucleotides read TGTGCCAGCTCACCCGCTCGGGGGGCCAACGTCCTGACTTTC. Encoded protein: CASSPARGANVLTF. V usage is TRBV18 and J usage is TRBJ2-6; D remains unclear. CDR1 and CDR2 (germline): KGHSH, LQKENI. There are 14 residues in the CDR3. Trimming cost V 3 bases and J 4 bases, with 7 bases left between them.

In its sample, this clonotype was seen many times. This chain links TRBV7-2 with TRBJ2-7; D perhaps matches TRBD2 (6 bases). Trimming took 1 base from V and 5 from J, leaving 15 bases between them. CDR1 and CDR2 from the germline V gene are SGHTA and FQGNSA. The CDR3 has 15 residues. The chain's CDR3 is CASSLDVGTVNEQYF. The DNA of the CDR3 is TGTGCCAGCAGCTTAGATGTCGGGACTGTTAACGAGCAGTACTTC.

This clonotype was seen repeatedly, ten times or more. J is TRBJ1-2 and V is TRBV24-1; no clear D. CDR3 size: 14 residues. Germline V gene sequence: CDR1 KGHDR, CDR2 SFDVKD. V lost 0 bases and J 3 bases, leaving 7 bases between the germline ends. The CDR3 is CATSDLSRYYGYTF. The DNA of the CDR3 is TGTGCCACCAGTGATTTGAGCAGATACTATGGCTACACCTTC.

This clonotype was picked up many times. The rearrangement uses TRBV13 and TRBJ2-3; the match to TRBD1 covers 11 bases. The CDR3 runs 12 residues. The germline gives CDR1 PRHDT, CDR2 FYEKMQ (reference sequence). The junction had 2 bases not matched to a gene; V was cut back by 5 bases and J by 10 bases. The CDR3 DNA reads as TGTGCCAGCAGCCTGGGACAGGGGGCGCAGTATTTT. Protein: CASSLGQGAQYF.

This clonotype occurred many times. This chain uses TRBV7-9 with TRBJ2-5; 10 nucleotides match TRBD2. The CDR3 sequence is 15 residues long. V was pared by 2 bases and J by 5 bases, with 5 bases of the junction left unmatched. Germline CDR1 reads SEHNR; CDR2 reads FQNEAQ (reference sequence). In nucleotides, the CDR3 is TGTGCCAGCAGCTTACAGCGGGGGGGAACCGAGACCCAGTACTTC. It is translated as CASSLQRGGTETQYF.

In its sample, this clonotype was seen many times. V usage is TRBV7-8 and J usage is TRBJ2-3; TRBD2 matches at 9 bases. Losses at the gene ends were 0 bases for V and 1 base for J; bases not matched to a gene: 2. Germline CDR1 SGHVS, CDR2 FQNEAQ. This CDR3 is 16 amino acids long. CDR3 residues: CASSLARTSGTDTQYF. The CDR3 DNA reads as TGTGCCAGCAGCTTAGCAAGGACTAGCGGCACAGATACGCAGTATTTT. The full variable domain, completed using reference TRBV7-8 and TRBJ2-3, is GAGVSQSPRYKVAKRGQDVALRCDPISGHVSLFWYQQALGQGPEFLTYFQNEAQLDKSGLPSDRFFAERPEGSVSTLKIQRTQQEDSAVYLCASSLARTSGTDTQYFGPGTRLTVL.

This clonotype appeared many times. The CDR3 protein is CAISESGDRAEKLFF. The CDR3 bases are TGTGCCATCAGTGAGTCGGGGGACAGAGCGGAAAAACTGTTTTTT. The rearrangement uses TRBV10-3 and TRBJ1-4; 7 bases are shared with TRBD1. The CDR3 has 15 amino acids. Germline V gene lookup returns CDR1 ENHRY and CDR2 SYGVKD. V lost 0 bases and J lost 8; bases outside the gene matches: 6.

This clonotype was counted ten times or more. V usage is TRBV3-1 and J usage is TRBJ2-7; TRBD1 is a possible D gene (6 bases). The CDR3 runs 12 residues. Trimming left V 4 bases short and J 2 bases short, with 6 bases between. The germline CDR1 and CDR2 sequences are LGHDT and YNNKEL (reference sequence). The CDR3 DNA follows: TGTGCCAGCAGCCGGGACACCTACGAGCAGTACTTC. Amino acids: CASSRDTYEQYF.

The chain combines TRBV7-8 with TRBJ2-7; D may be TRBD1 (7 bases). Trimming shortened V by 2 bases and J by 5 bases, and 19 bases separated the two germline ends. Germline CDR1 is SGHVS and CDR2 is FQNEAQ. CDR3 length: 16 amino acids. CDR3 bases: TGTGCCAGCAGCTTATTCGGTGGCCAGGGGGGACACGAGCAGTACTTC. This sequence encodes CASSLFGGQGGHEQYF.